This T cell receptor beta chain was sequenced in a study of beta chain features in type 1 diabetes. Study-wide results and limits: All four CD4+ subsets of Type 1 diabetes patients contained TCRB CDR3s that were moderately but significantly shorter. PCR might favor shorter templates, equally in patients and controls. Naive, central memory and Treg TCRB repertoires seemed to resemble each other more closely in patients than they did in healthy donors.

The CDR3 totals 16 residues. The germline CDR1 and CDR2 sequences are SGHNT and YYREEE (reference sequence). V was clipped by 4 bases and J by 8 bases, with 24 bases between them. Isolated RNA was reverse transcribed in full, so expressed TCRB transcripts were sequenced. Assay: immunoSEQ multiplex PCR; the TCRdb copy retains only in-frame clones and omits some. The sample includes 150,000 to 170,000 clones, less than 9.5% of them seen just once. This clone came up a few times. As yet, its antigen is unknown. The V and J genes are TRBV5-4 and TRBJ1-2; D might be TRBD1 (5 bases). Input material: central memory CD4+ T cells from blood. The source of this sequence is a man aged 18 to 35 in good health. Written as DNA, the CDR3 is TGTGCCAGCAGCCGAGAGACAGACCAAAGGGGTCGGGGCTACACCTTC. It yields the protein CASSRETDQRGRGYTF.